Following are 26 T cell receptor beta chains from one sample sequenced in a study of blood T cell repertoires in COVID-19. TCRdb keeps only in-frame clones here, not all; method: immunoSEQ multiplex PCR. The sample shows hundreds of thousands of clones, 89% of them seen only once. Specimen: PBMCs or T cells enriched from blood (not recorded which). The receptor source for this set is a man aged 60 to 69 who had recovered from COVID-19.

The chain is built from TRBV18 and TRBJ2-1; 10 bases align to TRBD1. V lost 0 bases and J lost 6; bases outside the gene matches: 5. Germline V gene lookup returns CDR1 KGHSH and CDR2 LQKENI. There are 16 residues in the CDR3. CDR3 protein: CASSPPGQGGGNEQFF. DNA of the CDR3: TGTGCCAGCTCACCACCAGGACAGGGGGGTGGCAATGAGCAGTTCTTC.

Of note for this clone: This same CDR3 is encoded by further DNA sequences in the sample. The CDR3 DNA follows: TGCGCCAGCAGCTTGTCCGGCGGGACCTACGAGCAGTACTTC. As protein: CASSLSGGTYEQYF. The chain links TRBV5-1 to TRBJ2-7; a weak D match, TRBD2 (6 bases). This CDR3 region has 14 residues. The ends were cut back, 1 base at V and 2 bases at J, with 10 bases in the middle. CDR1 and CDR2 from the germline V gene are SGHRS and YFSETQ.

This chain joins TRBV9 and TRBJ1-2; the D is unclear. This CDR3 spans 14 amino acids. Germline V lookup: CDR1 SGDLS, CDR2 YYNGEE. V lost 0 bases and J lost 4, with 10 bases in between. As DNA, the CDR3 is TGTGCCAGCAGCGTAGGAGGGCAGCTCTATGGCTACACCTTC. As protein: CASSVGGQLYGYTF. The entire variable domain, with the rest obtained from reference TRBV9 and TRBJ1-2, is as follows: DSGVTQTPKHLITATGQRVTLRCSPRSGDLSVYWYQQSLDQGLQFLIQYYNGEERAKGNILERFSAQQFPDLHSELNLSSLELGDSALYFCASSVGGQLYGYTFGSGTRLTVV.

The gene calls are TRBV11-1 and TRBJ2-7; a possible D gene is TRBD1 (5 bases). From germline, CDR1 is SGHAT and CDR2 FQDESV (reference sequence). This CDR3 comprises 15 residues. V was shortened by 1 base and J by 4 bases, with 14 bases between the two germline ends. The CDR3 loop is CASSLGEYSGYEQYF. CDR3 DNA: TGTGCCAGCAGCTTAGGGGAATATTCAGGGTACGAGCAGTACTTC.

This chain joins TRBV19 and TRBJ2-2; the match to TRBD1 covers 7 bases. Trimming at V came to 8 bases and at J to 3 bases, leaving 12 bases not matched to a gene. The CDR3 extends over 16 amino acids. Germline assignment: CDR1 LNHDA and CDR2 SQIVND (reference sequence). CDR3 nucleotide sequence: TGTGCCAGTCGAGACAGGGCGCGAGGAGACACCGGGGAGCTGTTTTTT. Amino acid sequence: CASRDRARGDTGELFF.

The V and J genes are TRBV9 and TRBJ2-7, with a weak D call TRBD2 (5 bases). Germline assignment: CDR1 SGDLS and CDR2 YYNGEE. This CDR3 is built from 14 residues. Trimming took off 0 bases at V and 5 bases at J, with 12 bases between the two ends. In DNA form, the CDR3 reads TGTGCCAGCAGCGTAGGTTGGAGGTCTCACGAGCAGTACTTC. Protein product: CASSVGWRSHEQYF.

This sequence joins TRBV7-2 and TRBJ2-1; D unresolved. Trimming cost V 1 base and J 7 bases, with 11 bases left between them. CDR1 and CDR2 from the germline V gene are SGHTA and FQGNSA. The CDR3 has 14 amino acids. The CDR3 loop reads CASSLEVVANEQFF. Written as DNA, the CDR3 is TGTGCCAGCAGCTTAGAAGTCGTGGCTAATGAGCAGTTCTTC.

In nucleotides, the CDR3 is TGTGCCAGCAGTCGACAGGGGAAAAATTCACCCCTCCACTTT. Translated, it gives CASSRQGKNSPLHF. J is TRBJ1-6 and V is TRBV6-5, with 8 bases aligning to TRBD1. This CDR3 has 14 amino acids. Per the germline V gene, CDR1 is MNHEY and CDR2 is SVGAGI. After removal of 5 bases from V and 7 bases from J, the junction contained 4 bases not matched to a gene.

The rearrangement joins TRBV28 to TRBJ2-7, with TRBD1 matching over 10 bases. The J segment lost 5 bases and the V segment lost 6 bases, leaving 10 bases of the junction unmatched. The CDR3 is 15 amino acids. Germline CDR1 reads MDHEN; CDR2 reads SYDVKM. The CDR3, as DNA: TGTGCCAGCAGCCCCAAGGGGACAGGGGCCCACGAGCAGTACTTC. The encoded protein is CASSPKGTGAHEQYF. The entire variable domain, with the rest obtained from reference TRBV28 and TRBJ2-7, is as follows: DVKVTQSSRYLVKRTGEKVFLECVQDMDHENMFWYRQDPGLGLRLIYFSYDVKMKEKGDIPEGYSVSREKKERFSLILESASTNQTSMYLCASSPKGTGAHEQYFGPGTRLTVT.

The chain links TRBV7-9 to TRBJ2-7; 9 positions agree with TRBD2. Losses at the gene ends were 4 bases for V and 3 bases for J; bases not matched to a gene: 4. Per the germline V gene, CDR1 is SEHNR and CDR2 is FQNEAQ (reference sequence). This CDR3 region has 14 residues. DNA for the CDR3: TGTGCCAGCAGCTATAGCGGGAGAAGCTACGAGCAGTACTTC. Amino acid sequence: CASSYSGRSYEQYF.

A few counts support this clone. The CDR3 DNA reads TGTGCCAGCAGCCTTACAGGGATCGCTGAAGCTTTCTTT. Encoded protein: CASSLTGIAEAFF. The chain couples TRBV27 to TRBJ1-1; D may be TRBD1 (6 bases). Trimming took 6 bases from V and 6 from J, leaving 14 bases between them. The CDR3 covers 13 residues. Germline CDR1 reads MNHEY; CDR2 reads SMNVEV (reference sequence).

The rearrangement links TRBV25-1 to TRBJ2-3; D is unclear. CDR1 and CDR2 (germline): MGHDK, SYGVNS. Trimming cost V 3 bases and J 1 base, with 8 bases left between them. The CDR3 runs 14 residues. In nucleotides, the CDR3 is TGTGCCAGCAGTGATCCAAGAGGCACAGATACGCAGTATTTT. Amino acids: CASSDPRGTDTQYF.

The chain combines TRBV7-2 with TRBJ2-7; 9 nucleotides match TRBD1. Germline V lookup: CDR1 SGHTA, CDR2 FQGNSA. Trimming removed 2 bases from V and 3 bases from J; junction bases left unmatched: 5. The CDR3 extends over 15 amino acids. CDR3 amino acids: CASSLMGQGNYEQYF. Written as DNA, the CDR3 is TGTGCCAGCAGCTTAATGGGACAGGGTAACTACGAGCAGTACTTC. Complete variable domain (other parts from reference TRBV7-2 and TRBJ2-7): GAGVSQSPSNKVTEKGKDVELRCDPISGHTALYWYRQSLGQGLEFLIYFQGNSAPDKSGLPSDRFSAERTGGSVSTLTIQRTQQEDSAVYLCASSLMGQGNYEQYFGPGTRLTVT.

The chain has TRBV7-2 and TRBJ1-5, with D tentatively TRBD1 (5 bases). V lost 1 base and J lost 4, with 11 bases in between. The CDR3 spans 15 residues. From germline, CDR1 is SGHTA and CDR2 FQGNSA. CDR3 in DNA: TGTGCCAGCAGCTTAGTGGCAGGGAATAATCAGCCCCAGCATTTT. It codes for CASSLVAGNNQPQHF.

The rearrangement joins TRBV5-1 to TRBJ2-2; 9 bases match TRBD2. The CDR3 is 17 residues long. Germline trimming cut 3 bases from V and 0 bases from J; bases unmatched to any gene: 6. Germline lookup yields CDR1 SGHRS and CDR2 YFSETQ. For the CDR3, the DNA is TGCGCCAGCAGCTCTAAAGCTAGCGGGGCGAACACCGGGGAGCTGTTTTTT. Its translation is CASSSKASGANTGELFF. Supplemented by reference TRBV5-1 and TRBJ2-2, the full variable domain reads KAGVTQTPRYLIKTRGQQVTLSCSPISGHRSVSWYQQTPGQGLQFLFEYFSETQRNKGNFPGRFSGRQFSNSRSEMNVSTLELGDSALYLCASSSKASGANTGELFFGEGSRLTVL.

V usage is TRBV5-4 and J usage is TRBJ1-6; the match to TRBD1 covers 7 bases. The ends lost 4 bases at V and 8 bases at J; junction bases unmatched: 9. The germline gives CDR1 SGHNT, CDR2 YYREEE (reference sequence). The length of the CDR3 is 15 residues. CDR3 coding DNA: TGTGCCAGCAGCCTACCCGGGACAGCTCATTCACCCCTCCACTTT. This codes for CASSLPGTAHSPLHF.

CDR3 sequence (DNA): TGTGCCAGCAGCTTCGCACGGTCCCAAGAGACCCAGTACTTC. It encodes CASSFARSQETQYF. This chain connects TRBV7-2 to TRBJ2-5; D ambiguous. Germline assignment: CDR1 SGHTA and CDR2 FQGNSA. The ends were cut back, 3 bases at V and 1 base at J, with 9 bases in the middle. The CDR3 has 14 residues.

This clone has only one observation. CDR3 sequence reads: CASSPPQGQGGTDTQYF. The CDR3 DNA is TGTGCCAGCTCACCACCCCAGGGACAGGGTGGGACAGATACGCAGTATTTT. The gene calls are TRBV18 and TRBJ2-3; 9 nucleotides match TRBD1. Germline values: CDR1 KGHSH, CDR2 LQKENI. The CDR3 spans 17 residues. V was clipped by 0 bases and J by 3 bases; unmatched bases: 7. Complete variable domain (other parts from reference TRBV18 and TRBJ2-3): NAGVMQNPRHLVRRRGQEARLRCSPMKGHSHVYWYRQLPEEGLKFMVYLQKENIIDESGMPKERFSAEFPKEGPSILRIQQVVRGDSAAYFCASSPPQGQGGTDTQYFGPGTRLTVL.

The chain joins TRBV7-8 to TRBJ2-5; a possible D gene is TRBD2 (6 bases). CDR1 SGHVS and CDR2 FQNEAQ come from the germline V gene. This CDR3 spans 11 amino acids. The ends were cut back, 6 bases at V and 7 bases at J, with 9 bases in the middle. Written as DNA, the CDR3 is TGTGCCAGCAGGGGGGGTGGGACCCAGTACTTC. Translating it yields CASRGGGTQYF.

V usage is TRBV19 and J usage is TRBJ2-7; a possible D gene is TRBD1 (6 bases). With 1 base removed from V and 1 base from J, the gap between germline ends came to 11 bases. The CDR3 is made up of 15 amino acids. Per the germline V gene, CDR1 is LNHDA and CDR2 is SQIVND (reference sequence). For the CDR3, the DNA is TGTGCCAGTAGTATAGGACAGGCAACTTCCTACGAGCAGTACTTC. Translation: CASSIGQATSYEQYF.

This clone was counted a few times. The chain couples TRBV13 to TRBJ2-2; 12 bases fit TRBD1. After removal of 5 bases from V and 6 bases from J, the junction contained 7 bases not matched to a gene. This CDR3 has 16 residues. CDR1 and CDR2 from the germline V gene are PRHDT and FYEKMQ (reference sequence). The DNA for the CDR3 is TGTGCCAGCAGCCCAGGGGGACAGGGGGCCTCCGGGGAGCTGTTTTTT. It specifies CASSPGGQGASGELFF.

This clone appeared once. CDR3 in DNA: TGTGCCAGCAGTCGACTAGCGGGAAACCCCTACAATGAGCAGTTCTTC. It encodes CASSRLAGNPYNEQFF. The chain links TRBV6-6 to TRBJ2-1, with 11 positions matching TRBD2. The CDR3 length is 16 residues. Germline V gene sequence: CDR1 MNHNY, CDR2 SVGAGI (reference sequence). With 5 bases clipped from V and 2 bases from J, the junction kept 5 bases outside the gene matches.

The rearrangement links TRBV14 to TRBJ2-5; 9 nucleotides align to TRBD1. J gave up 2 bases and V 3 bases, and 10 bases lay outside the gene matches. The CDR3 loop spans 17 amino acids. Germline assignment: CDR1 SGHDN and CDR2 FVKESK. The CDR3 DNA follows: TGTGCCAGCAGCCAGGACTACAGGGGGCTCTTACAAGAGACCCAGTACTTC. Amino acid sequence: CASSQDYRGLLQETQYF.

The chain has TRBV6-1 and TRBJ1-3, with D tentatively TRBD1 (5 bases). Germline V gene sequence: CDR1 MNHNS, CDR2 SASEGT. The CDR3 is 14 amino acids. V lost 1 base and J 4 bases, leaving 8 bases between the germline ends. CDR3 DNA sequence: TGTGCCAGCAGTGAAGGCCGGGGGGGAAACACCATATATTTT. Translation: CASSEGRGGNTIYF.

The chain couples TRBV19 to TRBJ1-5; TRBD1 is a possible D gene (6 bases). Germline V lookup: CDR1 LNHDA, CDR2 SQIVND (reference sequence). With 6 bases removed from V and 0 bases from J, the gap between germline ends came to 15 bases. This CDR3 comprises 16 residues. The chain's CDR3 is CASRPQGRGSNQPQHF. In nucleotides, the CDR3 is TGTGCCAGTAGGCCTCAGGGGAGGGGTAGCAATCAGCCCCAGCATTTT.

V gene TRBV5-4 combines with J gene TRBJ2-1, with D tentatively TRBD1 (5 bases). CDR3 size: 15 residues. V lost 2 bases to trimming and J lost 0 bases, with 9 bases between them. Germline values: CDR1 SGHNT, CDR2 YYREEE (reference sequence). This CDR3 reads CASSFGQNSYNEQFF. Here the CDR3 DNA reads TGTGCCAGCAGCTTTGGACAAAACTCCTACAATGAGCAGTTCTTC. The whole variable domain, remainder taken from reference TRBV5-4 and TRBJ2-1, is ETGVTQSPTHLIKTRGQQVTLRCSSQSGHNTVSWYQQALGQGPQFIFQYYREEENGRGNFPPRFSGLQFPNYSSELNVNALELDDSALYLCASSFGQNSYNEQFFGPGTRLTVL.